The rows below give T cell receptor beta chains drawn from one sample of a study of T cell clonotyping in hematopoietic cell transplantation. Assay used: immunoSEQ multiplex PCR; TCRdb lists only in-frame clones, some missing. The sample shows nearly 20,000 clones, 70% to 85% of them seen only once. The sample was peripheral blood mononuclear cells. The receptors shown here come from a man aged 55 to 70 in good health. Some clones in this sample may be carry-over from other donors' samples. The CDR3 runs from the conserved cysteine through the conserved F or W. The D gene is left open where the match is weak. Part of the rows lack a size; the others show once, few, many or a class for expanded clones.

>-|TRBV2|15|TRBJ1-4|few
CASSPGDGTNEKLFF
TGTGCCAGCAGTCCCGGGGACGGAACTAATGAAAAACTGTTTTTT
>-|TRBV30|13|TRBJ1-2|-
CAWSLQGLYGYTF
TGTGCCTGGAGCCTACAGGGCCTCTATGGCTACACCTTC
>-|TRBV21-1|16|TRBJ2-7|-
CASSKCVTGTSYEQYF
TGTGCCAGCAGCAAATGTGTAACAGGAACCTCCTACGAGCAGTACTTC
>TRBD2|TRBV11-2|16|TRBJ2-1|once
CASSTRLAVRHNEQFF
TGTGCCAGCAGCACCAGACTAGCGGTTAGGCACAATGAGCAGTTCTTC
>-|TRBV2|13|TRBJ1-5|-
CASSVNSNQPQHF
TGTGCCAGCAGTGTGAATAGCAATCAGCCCCAGCATTTT
>-|TRBV29-1|17|TRBJ2-7|few
CSVGGAGYHPYSYEQYF
TGCAGCGTTGGGGGGGCGGGCTATCACCCCTACTCCTACGAGCAGTACTTC
>-|TRBV2|14|TRBJ2-2|-
CASSLRPNTGELFF
TGTGCCAGCAGTCTCCGGCCGAACACCGGGGAGCTGTTTTTT
>TRBD2|TRBV9|16|TRBJ2-1|-
CASSTQLAGVYNEQFF
TGTGCCAGCAGCACCCAACTAGCGGGGGTCTACAATGAGCAGTTCTTC
>-|TRBV10-2|13|TRBJ1-5|few
CASSEVARQPQHF
TGCGCCAGCAGTGAGGTAGCCCGGCAGCCCCAGCATTTT
>-|TRBV4-3|14|TRBJ1-1|-
CASSQDRGDGRAFF
TGCGCCAGCAGCCAAGATCGCGGGGACGGTCGAGCTTTCTTT
>-|TRBV6-5|15|TRBJ2-1|-
CASRRSQLAYNEQFF
TGTGCCAGCAGGCGATCGCAATTGGCTTACAATGAGCAGTTCTTC
>TRBD1|TRBV27|13|TRBJ1-2|once
CASSLGTGDGYTF
TGTGCCAGCAGTCTGGGGACAGGGGATGGCTACACCTTC
>TRBD2|TRBV29-1|15|TRBJ2-3|-
CSVLGTSGRADTQYF
TGCAGCGTCCTAGGGACTAGCGGGAGGGCAGATACGCAGTATTTT
>-|TRBV29-1|12|TRBJ2-5|-
CSVRSDQETQYF
TGCAGCGTGAGGTCAGACCAAGAGACCCAGTACTTC
>-|TRBV5-1|13|TRBJ1-1|-
CASSQQVNTEAFF
TGCGCCAGCAGCCAACAGGTTAACACTGAAGCTTTCTTT
>-|TRBV5-6|12|TRBJ2-5|-
CASSLAVETQYF
TGTGCCAGCAGCTTGGCCGTGGAGACCCAGTACTTC
>TRBD1|TRBV11-2|18|TRBJ1-6|-
CASSPTGTGGHYNSPLHF
TGTGCCAGCAGCCCAACCGGGACAGGGGGCCACTATAATTCACCCCTCCACTTT
>-|TRBV19|13|TRBJ1-2|-
CASNLEGNNGYTF
TGTGCCAGTAACCTGGAGGGGAATAATGGCTACACCTTC
>-|TRBV2|14|TRBJ2-1|-
CASSQLPGNNEQFF
TGTGCCAGCAGTCAACTTCCGGGCAACAATGAGCAGTTCTTC
>-|TRBV7-2|13|TRBJ1-4|few
CASSDPPNEKLFF
TGTGCCAGCAGCGACCCCCCGAATGAAAAACTGTTTTTT
>-|TRBV27|14|TRBJ2-7|-
CASSLSVGVYEQYF
TGTGCCAGCAGTTTATCTGTGGGAGTCTACGAGCAGTACTTC
>-|TRBV14|17|TRBJ1-1|-
CASSQEIPGGWATEAFF
TGTGCCAGCAGCCAAGAAATCCCGGGGGGCTGGGCCACTGAAGCTTTCTTT
>-|TRBV7-2|15|TRBJ2-3|-
CASSYLGGPTDTQYF
TGTGCCAGCAGCTACCTAGGGGGGCCCACAGATACGCAGTATTTT
>-|TRBV2|14|TRBJ1-6|-
CASSGRVAPSPLHF
TGTGCCAGCAGTGGAAGGGTTGCCCCTTCACCCCTCCACTTT
>-|TRBV5-1|12|TRBJ2-5|-
CASSLADETQYF
TGCGCCAGCAGCTTGGCCGATGAGACCCAGTACTTC